These 10 T cell receptor beta chains came from one sample sequenced in a study of tumor-infiltrating lymphocytes in primary liver carcinoma. From 400 to 550 ng total RNA, TCR beta cDNA was generated with a primer in the constant region. Three-round nested multiplex PCR performed with slightly modified ARM-PCR produced the TCR beta libraries. TRBV1-TRBV30 forward primers and a C-beta reverse primer were used in the first two PCR rounds, which each ran for about 11 cycles. In TCRdb, the multiplex PCR reads were re-called with MiXCR into one record per CDR3 protein. The sample has about 200,000 distinct CDR3 sequences, less than 75% seen once. Unsorted whole blood yielded the blood RNA, and germline DNA was also extracted. The sample consisted of peripheral blood. The receptors were sampled from a woman aged 55 to 70 with primary liver carcinoma and hepatitis B virus infection.

The chain carries TRBV28 and TRBJ2-7; 7 bases agree with TRBD1. This CDR3 has 13 amino acids. J lost 4 bases, V lost 5 bases, and 5 bases had no gene match. Germline V gene sequence: CDR1 MDHEN, CDR2 SYDVKM. This CDR3 is CASSPGQKYEQYF. As DNA, the CDR3 is TGTGCCAGCAGTCCGGGACAGAAATACGAGCAGTACTTC.

Of note for this clonotype: Compared with germline, one end of the junction differs, possibly owing to a read error. The CDR3 nucleotides read TGCAGCGTTGACGCAGAAATGGGATCCGGGGAACTGTTTTTT. Translation: CSVDAEMGSGELFF. The chain is built from TRBV29-1 and TRBJ2-2; D may be TRBD2 (5 bases). Germline loops: CDR1 SQVTM, CDR2 ANQGSEA. CDR3 length: 14 amino acids.

The J gene is TRBJ2-1, the V gene TRBV5-1; D is perhaps TRBD2 (5 bases). The CDR3 loop spans 16 amino acids. V dropped 0 bases and J dropped 10 bases, with 20 bases sitting between them. Germline V lookup: CDR1 SGHRS, CDR2 YFSETQ. CDR3 region: CASSLDGRRILREQFF. Written as DNA, the CDR3 is TGCGCCAGCAGCTTGGATGGCAGGAGGATCCTCAGGGAGCAGTTCTTC.

Comments on this clonotype: Possible read error: a much larger clone is one base away. V and J are TRBV6-5 and TRBJ2-2; the D call may be TRBD1 or TRBD2 (5 bases each). The CDR3 totals 14 residues. Germline lookup yields CDR1 MNHEY and CDR2 SVGAGI. V gave up 4 bases and J gave up 8 bases, with 14 bases separating them. The chain's CDR3 is CASSCSKGRGELFF. DNA of the CDR3: TGTGCCAGCAGTTGCTCAAAGGGACGAGGGGAGCTGTTTTTT.

Turning to this clonotype: The conserved phenylalanine or tryptophan normally closing the CDR3 is absent here, so this likely arose from a read error. The DNA is omitted, as the CDR3 cannot be located on it reliably, and the CDR3 follows TCRdb's listing. The chain recombines TRBV11-2 with TRBJ2-6; TRBD1 is the table's D call and was not checked against the DNA. Germline loops: CDR1 SGHAT, CDR2 FQNNGV. Inclusive of both ends, the CDR3 amounts to 15 amino acids. The CDR3 loop is CASSLQGPGANVLTL.

The chain carries TRBV28 and TRBJ1-2; unclear D gene. Germline values: CDR1 MDHEN, CDR2 SYDVKM. The CDR3 runs to 13 residues. Trimming removed 1 base from V and 0 bases from J, with 3 bases in between. The CDR3 sequence is CASSLLTNYGYTF. The CDR3 bases are TGTGCCAGCAGTTTATTGACTAACTATGGCTACACCTTC.

V gene TRBV12-3 or TRBV12-4 combines with J gene TRBJ2-1; 7 bases line up with TRBD2. The CDR3 runs to 15 residues. The CDR3 here is CVSSYRTRGFDEQFF. CDR3 sequence (DNA): TGTGTCAGTAGTTACCGGACTAGGGGTTTCGATGAGCAGTTCTTC.

Of note for this clonotype: One junction end does not reproduce the germline sequence, and a read error may be involved. The V gene is TRBV7-8, the J gene TRBJ2-2, with 12 bases that match TRBD2. This CDR3 region has 20 residues. CDR1 and CDR2 (germline): SGHVS, FQNEAQ. CDR3 in amino acids: CTSSPKRGLAGGPSTGELFF. CDR3 bases: TGTACCAGCAGCCCCAAAAGGGGCCTAGCGGGAGGGCCTAGCACCGGGGAACTGTTTTTT.

The chain couples TRBV11-1 to TRBJ2-1; D is uncertain. V was clipped by 5 bases and J by 6 bases, with 14 bases between them. CDR1 and CDR2 (germline): SGHAT, FQDESV (reference sequence). The CDR3 consists of 14 residues. CDR3 in DNA: TGTGCCAGCAGCCTTCCACTTGCGGTCAATGAGCAGTTCTTC. Translating it yields CASSLPLAVNEQFF.

This clonotype was recorded many times. The J gene is TRBJ1-1, the V gene TRBV29-1; no firm D call. The CDR3 runs 13 residues. V was trimmed by 5 bases and J by 3 bases, leaving 13 bases between them. The germline gives CDR1 SQVTM, CDR2 ANQGSEA. For the CDR3, the DNA is TGCAGCGTTAGGGCTGACGGGGACACTGAAGCTTTCTTT. The encoded protein is CSVRADGDTEAFF. The variable domain in full, completed from reference TRBV29-1 and TRBJ1-1, reads SAVISQKPSRDICQRGTSLTIQCQVDSQVTMMFWYRQQPGQSLTLIATANQGSEATYESGFVIDKFPISRPNLTFSTLTVSNMSPEDSSIYLCSVRADGDTEAFFGQGTRLTVV.